This TCR beta chain was captured by sequencing in a study of OX40 agonist ivuxolimab in advanced cancers. Some background on the complete study: The costimulatory receptor OX40 (CD134) was targeted by ivuxolimab, a fully human IgG2 agonistic monoclonal antibody. Of the approximately 50 dose-escalation patients, hepatocellular carcinoma was present in approximately 20, melanoma in approximately 15, renal cell carcinoma in 9 and head and neck cancer in 9. The dose-escalation cohort was roughly 80% male with a mean age of approximately 60 years, ranging from about 20 to 85. Partial responses occurred in three dose-escalation patients, of whom one had hepatocellular carcinoma and two had cutaneous melanoma. The paper describes the monotherapy dose-escalation part (N = 52 patients) of the phase I trial of ivuxolimab. Intravenous ivuxolimab was administered to patients every 2 weeks at six dose levels: 0.01, 0.1, 0.3, 1.5, 3 and 10 mg/kg. The point of sequencing TCRbeta in the periphery was to test whether ivuxolimab changed TCR sequence diversity and drove clonal T-cell expansion. Prior anti-PD-1, anti-PD-L1 or anti-CTLA-4 therapy was permitted, and checkpoint inhibitors had been received by around 40% of dose-escalation patients.

For sequencing of the TCRbeta CDR3 region, genomic DNA was extracted from the sorted cells. The immunoSEQ Assay was used to sequence the TCRbeta CDR3 regions. What TCRdb holds here is the immuneACCESS table cut down to in-frame rearrangements. Part of the clones is not present; checked against another copy, under half of the missing clones reflect an unresolved V gene, and the others are unexplained. Here the sample has under 45,000 clones; 75% to 90% occur a single time. Of the sample, 2.6% falls within the top ten clones. Patients with autoimmune disease history or receiving systemic immunosuppression were excluded from the trial. Peripheral blood for TCR sequencing was collected from all dose cohorts at baseline, on cycle 4 day 1, and on cycle 7 day 1. Samples were obtained from an open-label, multicenter, first-in-human phase I dose-escalation trial of ivuxolimab. The trial enrolled adults with locally advanced or metastatic head and neck squamous cell, hepatocellular, melanoma or renal cell carcinoma. Before TCR sequencing, CD4+ T cells and CD8+ T cells from peripheral blood were sorted into separate populations.

Points the paper makes about the study in general: Low levels of normalized T-cell clonal expansion were also seen in some patients who did not respond. Antigen specificity was not determined for the clonally expanded peripheral T cells. In the 0.1-3.0 mg/kg groups, partial responders had among the lowest normalized peripheral clonal expansion, particularly in CD8+ T cells. After ivuxolimab, expanded clones were on average more numerous among CD8+ T cells than among CD4+ T cells. At doses of 0.1 to 3.0 mg/kg, clonal expansion of both CD4+ and CD8+ T cells in blood was seen between baseline and week 6.

A note on this clone: It has no known antigen specificity. It has no much larger one-base neighbor in the sample; base qualities were not kept.

Spanning cysteine to phenylalanine, the CDR3 consists of 14 amino acids. Only CDR3 DNA remains: 42 bases, in frame from the first base. V was cut back by 0 bases and J by 7 bases, leaving a gap of 12 bases between them. The germline V gene yields KGHSH for CDR1 and LQKENI for CDR2. The specimen comprised CD4+ or CD8+ T cells sorted from blood, sampled in a trial of the OX40 agonist ivuxolimab. This sequence originates from an adult with an advanced solid tumor such as melanoma, head and neck, liver or kidney cancer. This chain joins TRBV18 to TRBJ1-2; the D gene remains uncertain. Here the CDR3 is given as CASSPPAWETGYTF. At the DNA level, the sequence is TGTGCCAGCTCACCACCGGCCTGGGAAACTGGCTACACCTTC.